This T cell receptor (beta chain) stems from a study of CD8+CD57+ T cells in acquired aplastic anemia. The germline V gene encodes CDR1 MNHNS and CDR2 SASEGT. The CDR3 has 15 amino acids. V dropped 7 bases and J dropped 7 bases, with 23 bases sitting between them. Sequencing involved patients with CD8+CD57+ cell expansion previously shown by flow cytometry. Profiles of TCR beta VDJ and CDR3 were generated from a genomic DNA template. TCRdb analysed the reads with MiXCR anew, one entry per CDR3 protein. The sample yields around 430,000 distinct CDR3 sequences, 25% to 40% seen once. This clonotype appeared a few times.

The V and J genes are TRBV6-1 and TRBJ2-7; D might be TRBD1 (6 bases). Sequencing was done on a sample of sorted CD4+, CD8+, or CD8+CD57+ T cells (not recorded which) from PBMCs. This TCR came from a human donor with aplastic anemia. The CDR3 sequence: CASTPSQGNLWEQYF. In DNA form, the CDR3 reads TGTGCCAGCACACCGTCACAGGGAAACCTCTGGGAGCAGTACTTC.